This T cell receptor beta chain stems from a study of CD8+ T cells in alopecia areata. Study in general: Treated patients swallowed 5 to 10 mg of oral tofacitinib twice daily. Study conclusions and caveats: It was lesional scalp, especially alopecia totalis/universalis, that showed higher clonality than normal scalp.

This clone was seen a handful of times. Its antigen is unknown. Described treatment: oral pan-JAK inhibitor, 5-10 mg twice daily. RNA extraction was followed by reverse transcription into cDNA, which acted as the sequencing template. Method: immunoSEQ multiplex PCR; TCRdb's copy keeps in-frame clones and lacks some. The table includes approximately 210,000 clones, around 60% detected once. This material consisted of CD4+ T cells sorted from blood, taken at week 4, from a patient treated with tofacitinib. The clonotype originates from a human donor with alopecia areata.

The CDR3 sequence: CSVGPGLHTEAFF. The CDR3 coding sequence is TGCAGCGTTGGACCGGGACTCCACACTGAAGCTTTCTTT. The rearrangement joins TRBV29-1 to TRBJ1-1; a possible D gene is TRBD1 (5 bases). V gave up 4 bases and J gave up 3 bases, with 12 bases separating them. In germline, CDR1 is SQVTM, CDR2 ANQGSEA. CDR3 size: 13 residues.